The 12 T cell receptor beta chains below were found in one sample sequenced in a study of blood T cell repertoires in COVID-19. Profiled with immunoSEQ multiplex PCR; TCRdb holds only in-frame clones, not every one. The data show around 140,000 clones, 78% seen once. Sequenced input: peripheral blood. The source is a woman in her sixties or seventies with acute or convalescent COVID-19.

The rearrangement uses TRBV6-5 and TRBJ2-7; D remains unclear. Trimming took off 4 bases at V and 6 bases at J, with 10 bases between the two ends. Germline values: CDR1 MNHEY, CDR2 SVGAGI. The CDR3 covers 12 residues. The CDR3 sequence: CASSSELREQYF. In nucleotides, the CDR3 is TGTGCCAGCAGTTCGGAGCTACGCGAGCAGTACTTC.

The chain recombines TRBV11-3 with TRBJ1-1; D not resolved. Germline-derived CDR1 and CDR2 are SGHNT and YENEEA. This CDR3 comprises 13 residues. V was cut by 4 bases and J by 0 bases, with 6 bases left in between. The CDR3 DNA follows: TGTGCCAGCAGCTCCGACATGAACACTGAAGCTTTCTTT. Translating it yields CASSSDMNTEAFF.

The J gene is TRBJ2-7, the V gene TRBV5-1; tentative D call: TRBD2 (6 bases). Germline lookup yields CDR1 SGHRS and CDR2 YFSETQ. This CDR3 is 13 amino acids long. Deletions cut 0 bases from V and 8 bases from J, with 12 bases between. CDR3 region: CASSLEVGGKQYF. The CDR3 DNA follows: TGCGCCAGCAGCTTGGAGGTGGGAGGTAAGCAGTACTTC. The full variable domain, in which reference TRBV5-1 and TRBJ2-7 provide the parts outside the CDR3, is KAGVTQTPRYLIKTRGQQVTLSCSPISGHRSVSWYQQTPGQGLQFLFEYFSETQRNKGNFPGRFSGRQFSNSRSEMNVSTLELGDSALYLCASSLEVGGKQYFGPGTRLTVT.

The chain combines TRBV27 with TRBJ2-7; D gene unclear. This CDR3 has 14 amino acids. Germline V lookup: CDR1 MNHEY, CDR2 SMNVEV (reference sequence). With 1 base removed from V and 3 bases from J, the gap between germline ends came to 10 bases. The CDR3, as DNA: TGTGCCAGCAGTTTATATCGTGGCAGCTACGAGCAGTACTTC. Encoded protein: CASSLYRGSYEQYF.

The rearrangement joins TRBV11-2 to TRBJ2-7; 8 nucleotides align to TRBD1. Germline loops: CDR1 SGHAT, CDR2 FQNNGV. V dropped 1 base and J dropped 3; count of bases not matched to a gene: 5. CDR3 length equals 15 residues. For the CDR3, the DNA is TGTGCCAGCAGCTTAGGAGACAGGGGATACTACGAGCAGTACTTC. This encodes CASSLGDRGYYEQYF.

V and J are TRBV2 and TRBJ1-2, with D unclear. The V gene's germline CDR1 is SNHLY and CDR2 FYNNEI. The CDR3 covers 15 residues. Trimming removed 5 bases from V and 2 bases from J, with 15 bases in between. CDR3 region: CASSKNLGINYGYTF. The CDR3 DNA sequence: TGTGCCAGCAGTAAAAATCTCGGGATCAACTATGGCTACACCTTC.

There are a few counts of this clone. This chain links TRBV19 with TRBJ1-2; D call uncertain. CDR1 LNHDA and CDR2 SQIVND come from the germline V gene (reference sequence). V lost 1 base and J lost 0, with 6 bases in between. This CDR3 is 14 amino acids long. CDR3 sequence reads: CASSIAGTNYGYTF. CDR3 DNA sequence: TGTGCCAGTAGTATAGCGGGGACTAACTATGGCTACACCTTC.

This sequence joins TRBV27 and TRBJ2-7; possibly TRBD1 for D (7 bases). The length of the CDR3 is 14 residues. From germline, CDR1 is MNHEY and CDR2 SMNVEV (reference sequence). V was pared by 5 bases and J by 1 base, with 12 bases between. The CDR3 spells CASSAGTVSYEQYF. DNA of the CDR3: TGTGCCAGCAGTGCGGGGACAGTGTCCTACGAGCAGTACTTC.

V and J are TRBV5-1 and TRBJ1-5; D may be TRBD1 (6 bases). The V gene's germline CDR1 is SGHRS and CDR2 YFSETQ. CDR3 size: 14 residues. V was shortened by 2 bases and J by 4 bases, with 10 bases between the two germline ends. The DNA for the CDR3 is TGCGCCAGCAGCTTCGGAACAGGGAATCAGCCCCAGCATTTT. It encodes CASSFGTGNQPQHF.

This clone came up a few times. V and J are TRBV28 and TRBJ2-5; TRBD2 matches at 8 bases. CDR3 length: 15 residues. CDR1 MDHEN and CDR2 SYDVKM come from the germline V gene. V lost 2 bases and J lost 1; bases outside the gene matches: 3. Here the CDR3 reads CASSLGTRIQETQYF. The CDR3 DNA sequence: TGTGCCAGCAGTTTAGGGACTAGAATCCAAGAGACCCAGTACTTC.

The chain joins TRBV11-2 to TRBJ2-5; D is unresolved. The CDR3 is made up of 14 amino acids. V lost 1 base and J 2 bases, leaving 8 bases between the germline ends. CDR1 and CDR2 from the germline V gene are SGHAT and FQNNGV. The CDR3 bases are TGTGCCAGCAGCTTAGGCGTTTTTCAAGAGACCCAGTACTTC. Translation gives CASSLGVFQETQYF.

This sequence joins TRBV5-1 and TRBJ1-4, with a weak D call TRBD1 (6 bases). V was clipped by 4 bases and J by 7 bases, with 11 bases between them. CDR1 and CDR2 (germline): SGHRS, YFSETQ. This CDR3 spans 13 amino acids. The DNA of the CDR3 is TGCGCCAGCAGCCCGGACAGTTTTGAAAAACTGTTTTTT. This encodes CASSPDSFEKLFF.